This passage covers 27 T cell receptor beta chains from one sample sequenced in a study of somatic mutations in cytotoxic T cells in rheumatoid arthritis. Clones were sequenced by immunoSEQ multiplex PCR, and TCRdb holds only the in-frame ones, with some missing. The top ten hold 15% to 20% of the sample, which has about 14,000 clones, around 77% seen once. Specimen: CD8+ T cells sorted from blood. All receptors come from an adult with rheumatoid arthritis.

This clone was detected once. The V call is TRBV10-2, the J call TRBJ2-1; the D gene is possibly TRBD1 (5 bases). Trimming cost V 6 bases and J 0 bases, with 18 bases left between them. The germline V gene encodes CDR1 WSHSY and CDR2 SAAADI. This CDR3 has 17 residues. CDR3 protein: CASSSTLDSSSYNEQFF. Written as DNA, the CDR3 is TGCGCCAGCAGCTCCACTCTTGACAGTAGCTCCTACAATGAGCAGTTCTTC.

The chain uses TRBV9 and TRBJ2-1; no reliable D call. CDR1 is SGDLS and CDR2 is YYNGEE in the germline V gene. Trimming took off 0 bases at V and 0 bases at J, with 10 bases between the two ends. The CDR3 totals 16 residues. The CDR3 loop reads CASSVASASSYNEQFF. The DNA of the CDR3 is TGTGCCAGCAGCGTAGCTAGTGCCAGCTCCTACAATGAGCAGTTCTTC.

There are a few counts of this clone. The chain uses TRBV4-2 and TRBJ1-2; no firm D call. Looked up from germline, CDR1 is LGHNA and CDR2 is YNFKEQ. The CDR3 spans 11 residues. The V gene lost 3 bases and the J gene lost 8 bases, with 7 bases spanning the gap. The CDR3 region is CASSHANGYTF. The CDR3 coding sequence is TGTGCCAGCAGCCACGCGAACGGCTACACCTTC.

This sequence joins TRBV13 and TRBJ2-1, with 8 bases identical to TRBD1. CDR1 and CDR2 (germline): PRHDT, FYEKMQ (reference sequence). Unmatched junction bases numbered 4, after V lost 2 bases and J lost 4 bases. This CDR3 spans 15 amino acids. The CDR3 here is CASSLPTGGYNEQFF. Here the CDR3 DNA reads TGTGCCAGCAGCTTACCAACAGGGGGGTACAATGAGCAGTTCTTC.

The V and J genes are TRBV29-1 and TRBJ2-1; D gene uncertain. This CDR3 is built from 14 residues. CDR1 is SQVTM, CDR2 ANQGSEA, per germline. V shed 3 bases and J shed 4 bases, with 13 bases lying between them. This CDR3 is CSVDSKMEYNEQFF. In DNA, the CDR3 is TGCAGCGTTGATAGTAAAATGGAGTACAATGAGCAGTTCTTC.

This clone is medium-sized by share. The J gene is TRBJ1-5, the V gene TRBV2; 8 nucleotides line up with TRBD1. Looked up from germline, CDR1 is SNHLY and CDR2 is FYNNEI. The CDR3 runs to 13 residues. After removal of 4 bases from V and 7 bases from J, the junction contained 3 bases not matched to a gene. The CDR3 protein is CASSVTGEQPQHF. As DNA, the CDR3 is TGTGCCAGCAGTGTGACAGGGGAACAGCCCCAGCATTTT.

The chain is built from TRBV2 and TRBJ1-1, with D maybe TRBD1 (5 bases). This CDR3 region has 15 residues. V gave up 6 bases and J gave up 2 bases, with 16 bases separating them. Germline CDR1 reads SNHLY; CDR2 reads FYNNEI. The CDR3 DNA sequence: TGTGCCAGCAGGTCGCTTGGACACCGAAACACTGAAGCTTTCTTT. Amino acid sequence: CASRSLGHRNTEAFF.

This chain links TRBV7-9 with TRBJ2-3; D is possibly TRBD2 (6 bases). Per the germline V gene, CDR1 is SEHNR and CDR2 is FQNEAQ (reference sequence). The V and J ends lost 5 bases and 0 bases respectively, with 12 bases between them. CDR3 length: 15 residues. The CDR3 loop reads CASSLPGESTDTQYF. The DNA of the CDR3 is TGTGCCAGCAGCCTACCGGGGGAGAGCACAGATACGCAGTATTTT.

The CDR3 sequence is CASRTGGTEAFF. The CDR3 DNA reads TGTGCCAGCAGAACAGGGGGCACTGAAGCTTTCTTT. This sequence joins TRBV7-9 and TRBJ1-1, with 8 bases that match TRBD1. The CDR3 length is 12 residues. Unmatched junction bases numbered 1, after V lost 6 bases and J lost 4 bases. Germline CDR1 SEHNR, CDR2 FQNEAQ (reference sequence).

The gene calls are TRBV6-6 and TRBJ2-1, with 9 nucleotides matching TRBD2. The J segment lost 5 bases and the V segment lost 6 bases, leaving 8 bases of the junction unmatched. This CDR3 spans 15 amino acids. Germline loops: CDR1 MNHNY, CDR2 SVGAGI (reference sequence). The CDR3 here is CASSQSGGQNNEQFF. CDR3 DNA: TGTGCCAGCAGCCAAAGCGGGGGGCAGAACAATGAGCAGTTCTTC.

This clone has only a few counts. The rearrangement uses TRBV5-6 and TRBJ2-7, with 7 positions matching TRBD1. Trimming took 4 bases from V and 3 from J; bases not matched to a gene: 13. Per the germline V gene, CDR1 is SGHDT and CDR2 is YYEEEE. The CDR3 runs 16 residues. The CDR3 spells CASSDAQGVYGYEQYF. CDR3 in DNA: TGTGCCAGCAGCGACGCCCAGGGGGTTTACGGCTACGAGCAGTACTTC.

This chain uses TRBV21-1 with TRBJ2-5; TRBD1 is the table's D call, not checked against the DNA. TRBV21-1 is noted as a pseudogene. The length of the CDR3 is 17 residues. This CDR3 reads CASSKGAGTGGQETQYF. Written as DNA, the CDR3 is TGTGCCAGCAGCAAAGGTGCCGGGACAGGGGGCCAAGAGACCCAGTACTTC.

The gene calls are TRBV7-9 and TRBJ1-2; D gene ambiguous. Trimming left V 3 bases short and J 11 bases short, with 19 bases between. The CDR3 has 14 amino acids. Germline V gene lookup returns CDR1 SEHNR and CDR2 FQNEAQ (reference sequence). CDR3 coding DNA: TGTGCCAGCAGCTTGACCGGACTCCGGGGAGGTTACACCTTC. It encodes CASSLTGLRGGYTF.

This CDR3 reads CASRGTARGEQFF. Written as DNA, the CDR3 is TGTGCCAGCAGAGGGACGGCCAGGGGTGAGCAGTTCTTC. This chain links TRBV5-6 with TRBJ2-1, with a possible D match to TRBD1 (6 bases). CDR1 is SGHDT and CDR2 is YYEEEE in the germline V gene. Between the trimmed V and J ends, which lost 5 bases and 9 bases, there was a span of 15 bases. The CDR3 extends over 13 amino acids.

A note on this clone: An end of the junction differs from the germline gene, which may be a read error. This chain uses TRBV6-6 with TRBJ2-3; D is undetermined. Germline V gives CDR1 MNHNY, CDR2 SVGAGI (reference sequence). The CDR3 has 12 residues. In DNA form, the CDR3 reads TGTGCCAGCCGTTACATGGCAGATACGCAGTATTTT. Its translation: CASRYMADTQYF.

CDR3 sequence (DNA): TGTGCCAGCAGCCCGGCGGAGGGCGGTTTCGTGAACACTGAAGCTTTCTTT. Its translation: CASSPAEGGFVNTEAFF. The chain recombines TRBV7-8 with TRBJ1-1; no firm D call. CDR3 size: 17 residues. Trimming took off 5 bases at V and 0 bases at J, with 19 bases between the two ends. Germline CDR1 is SGHVS and CDR2 is FQNEAQ.

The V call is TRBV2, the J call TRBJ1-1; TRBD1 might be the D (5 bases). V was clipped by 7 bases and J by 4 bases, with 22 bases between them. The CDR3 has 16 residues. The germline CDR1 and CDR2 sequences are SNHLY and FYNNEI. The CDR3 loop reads CASIGSRDGRVTEAFF. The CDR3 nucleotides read TGTGCCAGCATAGGATCCCGGGACGGTCGTGTCACTGAAGCTTTCTTT. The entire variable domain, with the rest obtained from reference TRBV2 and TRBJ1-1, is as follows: EPEVTQTPSHQVTQMGQEVILRCVPISNHLYFYWYRQILGQKVEFLVSFYNNEISEKSEIFDDQFSVERPDGSNFTLKIRSTKLEDSAMYFCASIGSRDGRVTEAFFGQGTRLTVV.

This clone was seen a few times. In nucleotides, the CDR3 is TGTGCCGTGGGACAAAACACTGAAGCTTTCTTT. Amino acid sequence: CAVGQNTEAFF. V is TRBV25-1 and J is TRBJ1-1, with D possibly matching TRBD1 (6 bases). Trimming took off 11 bases at V and 2 bases at J, with 9 bases between the two ends. Looked up from germline, CDR1 is MGHDK and CDR2 is SYGVNS. This CDR3 contains 11 residues.

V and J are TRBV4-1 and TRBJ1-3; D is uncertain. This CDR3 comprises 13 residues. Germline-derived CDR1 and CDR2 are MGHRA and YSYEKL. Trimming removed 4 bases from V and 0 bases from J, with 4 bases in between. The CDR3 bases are TGCGCCAGCAGCCCCTACTCTGGAAACACCATATATTTT. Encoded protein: CASSPYSGNTIYF.

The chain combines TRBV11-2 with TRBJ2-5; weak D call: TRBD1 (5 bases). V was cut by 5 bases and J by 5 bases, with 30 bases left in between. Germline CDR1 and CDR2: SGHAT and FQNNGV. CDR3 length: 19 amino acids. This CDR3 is CASSPEGRALLNIWETQYF. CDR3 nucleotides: TGTGCCAGCAGCCCAGAAGGCAGGGCCCTTCTCAACATTTGGGAGACCCAGTACTTC.

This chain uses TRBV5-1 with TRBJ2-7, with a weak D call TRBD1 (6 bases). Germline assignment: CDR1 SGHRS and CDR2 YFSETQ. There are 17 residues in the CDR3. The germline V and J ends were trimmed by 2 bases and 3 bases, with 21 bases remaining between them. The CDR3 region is CASSLLPIRDTFYEQYF. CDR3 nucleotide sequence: TGCGCCAGCAGCTTACTTCCTATCCGGGACACCTTCTACGAGCAGTACTTC.

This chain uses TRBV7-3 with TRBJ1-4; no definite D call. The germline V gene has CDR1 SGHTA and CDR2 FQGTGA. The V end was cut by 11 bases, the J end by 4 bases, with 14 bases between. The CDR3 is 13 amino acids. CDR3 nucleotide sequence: TGTGCCCAAAAACAGACATATAATGAAAAACTGTTTTTT. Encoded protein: CAQKQTYNEKLFF.

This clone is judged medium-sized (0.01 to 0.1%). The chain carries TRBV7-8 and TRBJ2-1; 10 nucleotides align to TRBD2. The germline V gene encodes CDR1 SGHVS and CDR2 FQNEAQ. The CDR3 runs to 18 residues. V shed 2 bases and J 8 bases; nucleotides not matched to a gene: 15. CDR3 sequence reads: CASSLSSPQLAGIHEQFF. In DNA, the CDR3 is TGTGCCAGCAGCTTATCAAGTCCCCAACTAGCGGGGATCCATGAGCAGTTCTTC.

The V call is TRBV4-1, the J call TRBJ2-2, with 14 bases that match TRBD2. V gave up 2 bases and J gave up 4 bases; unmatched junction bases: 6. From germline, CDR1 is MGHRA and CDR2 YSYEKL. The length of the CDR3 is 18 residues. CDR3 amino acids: CASSQRLAGGPRTGELFF. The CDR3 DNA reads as TGCGCCAGCAGCCAACGACTAGCGGGGGGGCCTCGCACCGGGGAGCTGTTTTTT.

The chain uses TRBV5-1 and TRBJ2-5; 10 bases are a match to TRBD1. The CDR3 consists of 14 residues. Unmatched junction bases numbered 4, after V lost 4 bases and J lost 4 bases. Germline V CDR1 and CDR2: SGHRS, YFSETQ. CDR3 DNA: TGCGCCAGCAGCGGGGGACAGGGGTTAGAGACCCAGTACTTC. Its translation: CASSGGQGLETQYF.

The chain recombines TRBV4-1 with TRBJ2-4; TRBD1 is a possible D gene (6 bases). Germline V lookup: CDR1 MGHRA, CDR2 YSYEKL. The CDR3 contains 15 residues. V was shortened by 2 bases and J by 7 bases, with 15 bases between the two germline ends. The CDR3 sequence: CASSQRGQGMNIQYF. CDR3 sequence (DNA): TGCGCCAGCAGCCAACGAGGGCAGGGGATGAACATTCAGTACTTC.

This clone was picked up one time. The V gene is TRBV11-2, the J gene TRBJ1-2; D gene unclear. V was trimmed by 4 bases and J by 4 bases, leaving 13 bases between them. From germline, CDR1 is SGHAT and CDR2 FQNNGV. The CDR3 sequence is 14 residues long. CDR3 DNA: TGTGCCAGCAGCTGGGAGGATGGAGTCTATGGCTACACCTTC. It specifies CASSWEDGVYGYTF. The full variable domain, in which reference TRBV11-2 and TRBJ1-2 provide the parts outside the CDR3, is EAGVAQSPRYKIIEKRQSVAFWCNPISGHATLYWYQQILGQGPKLLIQFQNNGVVDDSQLPKDRFSAERLKGVDSTLKIQPAKLEDSAVYLCASSWEDGVYGYTFGSGTRLTVV.